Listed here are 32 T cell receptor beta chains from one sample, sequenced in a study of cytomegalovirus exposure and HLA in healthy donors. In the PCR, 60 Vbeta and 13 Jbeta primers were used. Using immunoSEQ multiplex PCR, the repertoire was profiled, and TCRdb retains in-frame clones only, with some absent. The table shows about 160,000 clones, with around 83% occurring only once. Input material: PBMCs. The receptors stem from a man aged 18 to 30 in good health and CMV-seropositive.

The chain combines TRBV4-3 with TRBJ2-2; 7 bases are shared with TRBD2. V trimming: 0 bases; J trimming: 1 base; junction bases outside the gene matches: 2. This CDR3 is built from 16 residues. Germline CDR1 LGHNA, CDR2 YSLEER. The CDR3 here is CASSQDPGGNTGELFF. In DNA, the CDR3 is TGCGCCAGCAGCCAAGATCCGGGGGGGAACACCGGGGAGCTGTTTTTT.

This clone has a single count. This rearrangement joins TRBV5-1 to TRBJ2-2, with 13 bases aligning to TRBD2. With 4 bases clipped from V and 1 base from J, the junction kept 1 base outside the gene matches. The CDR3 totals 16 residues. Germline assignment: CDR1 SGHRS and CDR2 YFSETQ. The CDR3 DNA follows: TGCGCCAGCAGCCGGACTAGCGGGGGGAACACCGGGGAGCTGTTTTTT. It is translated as CASSRTSGGNTGELFF.

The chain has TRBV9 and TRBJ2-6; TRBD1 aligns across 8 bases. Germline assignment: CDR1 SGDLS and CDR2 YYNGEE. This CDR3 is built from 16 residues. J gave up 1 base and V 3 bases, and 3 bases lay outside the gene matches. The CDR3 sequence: CASSGGQVSGANVLTF. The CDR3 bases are TGTGCCAGCAGCGGGGGACAGGTTTCTGGGGCCAACGTCCTGACTTTC.

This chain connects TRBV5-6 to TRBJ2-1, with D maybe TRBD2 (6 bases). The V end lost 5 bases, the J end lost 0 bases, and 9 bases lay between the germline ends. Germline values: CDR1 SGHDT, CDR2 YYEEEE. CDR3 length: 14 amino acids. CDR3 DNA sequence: TGTGCCAGCAGATTCGGGGGCTCCTACAATGAGCAGTTCTTC. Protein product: CASRFGGSYNEQFF.

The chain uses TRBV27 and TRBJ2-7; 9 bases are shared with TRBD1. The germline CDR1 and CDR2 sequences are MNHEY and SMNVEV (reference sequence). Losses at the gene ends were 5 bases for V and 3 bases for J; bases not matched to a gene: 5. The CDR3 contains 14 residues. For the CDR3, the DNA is TGTGCCAGCAGTCCGGACAGGGGAATCTACGAGCAGTACTTC. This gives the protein CASSPDRGIYEQYF.

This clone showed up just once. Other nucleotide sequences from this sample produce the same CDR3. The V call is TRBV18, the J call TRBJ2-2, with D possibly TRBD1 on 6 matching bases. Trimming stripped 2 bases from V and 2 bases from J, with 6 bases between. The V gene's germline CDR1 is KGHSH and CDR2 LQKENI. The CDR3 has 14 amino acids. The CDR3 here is CASSPGGNTGELFF. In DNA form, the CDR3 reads TGTGCCAGCTCACCAGGGGGCAACACCGGGGAGCTGTTTTTT.

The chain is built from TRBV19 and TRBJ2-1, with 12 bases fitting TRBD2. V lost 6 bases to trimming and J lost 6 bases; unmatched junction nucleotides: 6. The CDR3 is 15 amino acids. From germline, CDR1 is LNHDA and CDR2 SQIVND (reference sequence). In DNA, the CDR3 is TGTGCCAGTAGAGTTCTAGCGGGGGGGAGCAATGAGCAGTTCTTC. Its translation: CASRVLAGGSNEQFF.

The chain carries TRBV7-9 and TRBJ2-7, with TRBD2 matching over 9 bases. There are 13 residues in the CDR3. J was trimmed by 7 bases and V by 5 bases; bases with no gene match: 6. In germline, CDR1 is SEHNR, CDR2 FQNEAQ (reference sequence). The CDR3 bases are TGTGCCAGCAGCCCAGCGGGGGGCTCGGAGCAGTACTTC. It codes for CASSPAGGSEQYF.

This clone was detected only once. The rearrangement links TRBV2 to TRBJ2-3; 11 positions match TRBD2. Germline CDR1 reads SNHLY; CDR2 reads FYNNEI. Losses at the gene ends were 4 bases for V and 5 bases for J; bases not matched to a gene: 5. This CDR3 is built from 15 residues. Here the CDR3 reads CASSVAGGGVDTQYF. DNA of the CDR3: TGTGCCAGCAGTGTAGCGGGGGGGGGCGTAGATACGCAGTATTTT.

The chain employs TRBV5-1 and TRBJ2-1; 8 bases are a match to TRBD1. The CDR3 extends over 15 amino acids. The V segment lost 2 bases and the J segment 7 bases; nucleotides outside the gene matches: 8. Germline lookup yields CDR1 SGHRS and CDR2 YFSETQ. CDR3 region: CASSLGAGGVNEQFF. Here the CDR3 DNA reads TGCGCCAGCAGCTTAGGGGCAGGGGGCGTGAATGAGCAGTTCTTC.

CDR3 amino acids: CASSSGQGLEQYF. DNA for the CDR3: TGTGCCAGCAGCTCAGGACAGGGCCTCGAGCAGTACTTC. J is TRBJ2-5 and V is TRBV11-2, with 8 positions matching TRBD1. The end of the DNA fits TRBJ2-7 better, so the J call may be wrong. This CDR3 region has 13 residues. CDR1 and CDR2 from the germline V gene are SGHAT and FQNNGV.

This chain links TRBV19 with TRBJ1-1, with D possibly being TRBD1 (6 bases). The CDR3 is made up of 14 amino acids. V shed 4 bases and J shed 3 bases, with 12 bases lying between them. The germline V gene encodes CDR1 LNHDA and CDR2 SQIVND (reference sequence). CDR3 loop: CASSTQGTHTEAFF. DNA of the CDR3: TGTGCCAGTAGTACCCAGGGGACGCACACTGAAGCTTTCTTT.

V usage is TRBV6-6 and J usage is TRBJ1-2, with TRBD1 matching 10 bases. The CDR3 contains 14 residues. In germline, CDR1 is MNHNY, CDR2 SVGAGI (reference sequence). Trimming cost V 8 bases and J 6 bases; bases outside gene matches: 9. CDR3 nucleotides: TGTGCCAGCCGCGAACCGACAGGGGGCGATGGCTACACCTTC. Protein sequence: CASREPTGGDGYTF.

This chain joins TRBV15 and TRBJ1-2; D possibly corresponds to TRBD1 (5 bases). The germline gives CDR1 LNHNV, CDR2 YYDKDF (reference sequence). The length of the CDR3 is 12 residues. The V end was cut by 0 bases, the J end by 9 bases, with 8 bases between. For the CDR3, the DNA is TGTGCCACCAGCAGAGATGGGGGGAGCTACACCTTC. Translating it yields CATSRDGGSYTF.

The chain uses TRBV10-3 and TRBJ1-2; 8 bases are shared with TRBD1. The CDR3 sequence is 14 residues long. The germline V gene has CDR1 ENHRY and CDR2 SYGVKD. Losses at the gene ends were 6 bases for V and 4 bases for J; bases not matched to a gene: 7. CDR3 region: CAIREGQGGYGYTF. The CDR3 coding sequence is TGTGCCATCAGAGAAGGACAGGGAGGCTATGGCTACACCTTC.

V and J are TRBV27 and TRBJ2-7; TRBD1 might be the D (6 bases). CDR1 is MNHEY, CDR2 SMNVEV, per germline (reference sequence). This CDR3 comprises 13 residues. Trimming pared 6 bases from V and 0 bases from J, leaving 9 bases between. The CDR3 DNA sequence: TGTGCCAGCAGAAGAGGGGGCTCCTACGAGCAGTACTTC. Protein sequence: CASRRGGSYEQYF.

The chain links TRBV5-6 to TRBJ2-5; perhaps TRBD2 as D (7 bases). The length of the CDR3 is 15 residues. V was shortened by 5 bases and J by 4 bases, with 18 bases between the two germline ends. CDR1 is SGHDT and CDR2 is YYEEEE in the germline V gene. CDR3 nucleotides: TGTGCCAGCAGTGAGAAGGGGGGGAGAGGAGAGACCCAGTACTTC. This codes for CASSEKGGRGETQYF. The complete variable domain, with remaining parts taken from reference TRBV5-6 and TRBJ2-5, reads DAGVTQSPTHLIKTRGQQVTLRCSPKSGHDTVSWYQQALGQGPQFIFQYYEEEERQRGNFPDRFSGHQFPNYSSELNVNALLLGDSALYLCASSEKGGRGETQYFGPGTRLLVL.

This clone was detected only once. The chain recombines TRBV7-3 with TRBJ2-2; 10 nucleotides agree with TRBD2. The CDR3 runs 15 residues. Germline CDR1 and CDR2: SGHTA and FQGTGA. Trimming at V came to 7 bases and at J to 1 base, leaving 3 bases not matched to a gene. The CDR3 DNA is TGTGCCAGCACCAGGACTAGCGGGAACACCGGGGAGCTGTTTTTT. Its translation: CASTRTSGNTGELFF.

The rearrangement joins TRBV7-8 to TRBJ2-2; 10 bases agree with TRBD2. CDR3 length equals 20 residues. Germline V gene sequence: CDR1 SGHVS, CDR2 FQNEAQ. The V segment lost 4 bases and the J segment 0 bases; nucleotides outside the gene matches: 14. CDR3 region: CASSYLAGAVSTANTGELFF. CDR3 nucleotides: TGTGCCAGCAGCTATCTAGCGGGGGCCGTATCTACTGCGAACACCGGGGAGCTGTTTTTT.

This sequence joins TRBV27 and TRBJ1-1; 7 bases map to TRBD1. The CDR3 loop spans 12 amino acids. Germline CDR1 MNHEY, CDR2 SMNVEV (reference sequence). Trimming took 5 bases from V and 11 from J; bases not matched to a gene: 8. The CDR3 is CASSTTGGGAFF. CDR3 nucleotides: TGTGCCAGCAGTACCACCGGAGGGGGCGCTTTCTTT.

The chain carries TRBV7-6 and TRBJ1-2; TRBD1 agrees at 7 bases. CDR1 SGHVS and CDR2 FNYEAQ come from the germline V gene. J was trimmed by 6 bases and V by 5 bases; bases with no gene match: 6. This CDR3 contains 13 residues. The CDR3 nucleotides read TGTGCCAGCAGCCCGACAGGGATAAATGGCTACACCTTC. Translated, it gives CASSPTGINGYTF.

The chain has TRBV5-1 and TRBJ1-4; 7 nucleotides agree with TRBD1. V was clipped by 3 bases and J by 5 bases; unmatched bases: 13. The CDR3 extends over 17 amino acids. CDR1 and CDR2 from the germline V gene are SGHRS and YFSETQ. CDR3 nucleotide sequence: TGCGCCAGCAGCTCGTCTCAACCCTGGGACAGCAATGAAAAACTGTTTTTT. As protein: CASSSSQPWDSNEKLFF.

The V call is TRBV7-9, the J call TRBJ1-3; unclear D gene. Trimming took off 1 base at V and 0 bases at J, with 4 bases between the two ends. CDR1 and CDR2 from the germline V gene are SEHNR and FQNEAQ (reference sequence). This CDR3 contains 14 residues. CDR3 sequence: CASSLGASGNTIYF. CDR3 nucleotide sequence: TGTGCCAGCAGCTTAGGGGCCTCTGGAAACACCATATATTTT.

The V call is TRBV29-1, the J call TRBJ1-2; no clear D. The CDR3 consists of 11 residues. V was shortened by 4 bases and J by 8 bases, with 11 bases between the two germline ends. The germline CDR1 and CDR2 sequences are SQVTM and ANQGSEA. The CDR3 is CSVGRPGGYTF. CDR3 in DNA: TGCAGCGTTGGCCGACCCGGGGGCTACACCTTC. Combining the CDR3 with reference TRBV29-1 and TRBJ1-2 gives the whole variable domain SAVISQKPSRDICQRGTSLTIQCQVDSQVTMMFWYRQQPGQSLTLIATANQGSEATYESGFVIDKFPISRPNLTFSTLTVSNMSPEDSSIYLCSVGRPGGYTFGSGTRLTVV.

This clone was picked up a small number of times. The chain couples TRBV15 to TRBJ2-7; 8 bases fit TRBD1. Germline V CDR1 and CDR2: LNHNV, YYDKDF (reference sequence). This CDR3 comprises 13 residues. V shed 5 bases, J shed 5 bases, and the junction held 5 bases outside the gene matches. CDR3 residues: CATSFDRGHEQYF. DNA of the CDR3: TGTGCCACCAGCTTCGACAGGGGTCACGAGCAGTACTTC.

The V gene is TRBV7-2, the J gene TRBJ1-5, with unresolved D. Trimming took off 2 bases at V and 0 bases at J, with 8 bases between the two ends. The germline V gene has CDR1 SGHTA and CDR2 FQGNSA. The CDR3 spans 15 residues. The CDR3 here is CASSLWPNSNQPQHF. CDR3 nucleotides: TGTGCCAGCAGCTTATGGCCAAATAGCAATCAGCCCCAGCATTTT.

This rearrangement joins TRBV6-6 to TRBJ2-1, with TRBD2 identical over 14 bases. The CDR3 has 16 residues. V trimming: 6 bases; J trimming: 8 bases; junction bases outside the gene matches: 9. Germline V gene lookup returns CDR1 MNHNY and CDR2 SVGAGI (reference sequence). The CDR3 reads CASRRLAGGVLDEQFF. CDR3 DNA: TGTGCCAGCAGAAGACTAGCGGGGGGGGTGCTGGATGAGCAGTTCTTC.

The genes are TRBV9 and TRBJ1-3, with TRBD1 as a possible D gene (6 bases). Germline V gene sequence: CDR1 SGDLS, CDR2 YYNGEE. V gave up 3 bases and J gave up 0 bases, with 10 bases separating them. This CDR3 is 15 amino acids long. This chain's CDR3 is CASSDRATSGNTIYF. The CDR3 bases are TGTGCCAGCAGCGACAGGGCCACCTCTGGAAACACCATATATTTT.

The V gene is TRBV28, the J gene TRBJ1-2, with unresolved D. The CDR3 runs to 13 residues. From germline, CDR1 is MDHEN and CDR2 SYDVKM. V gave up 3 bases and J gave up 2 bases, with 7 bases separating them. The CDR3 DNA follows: TGTGCCAGCAGTTTTGGCCTGAACTATGGCTACACCTTC. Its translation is CASSFGLNYGYTF.

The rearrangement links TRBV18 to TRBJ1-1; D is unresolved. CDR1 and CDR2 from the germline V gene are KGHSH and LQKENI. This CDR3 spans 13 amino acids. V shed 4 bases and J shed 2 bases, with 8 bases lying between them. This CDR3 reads CASSQAGNTEAFF. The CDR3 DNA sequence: TGTGCCAGCTCACAAGCTGGTAACACTGAAGCTTTCTTT.

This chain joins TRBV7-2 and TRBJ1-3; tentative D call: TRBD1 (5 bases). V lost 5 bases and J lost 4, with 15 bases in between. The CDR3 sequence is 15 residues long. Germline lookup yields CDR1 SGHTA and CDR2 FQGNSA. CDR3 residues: CASSRESGLGNTIYF. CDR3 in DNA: TGTGCCAGCAGCCGGGAGTCGGGGCTCGGAAACACCATATATTTT.

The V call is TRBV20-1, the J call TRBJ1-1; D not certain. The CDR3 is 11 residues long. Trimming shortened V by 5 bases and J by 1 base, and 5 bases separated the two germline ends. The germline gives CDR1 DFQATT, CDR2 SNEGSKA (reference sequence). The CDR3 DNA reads TGCAGTGCTCCAGAGAACACTGAAGCTTTCTTT. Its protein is CSAPENTEAFF.